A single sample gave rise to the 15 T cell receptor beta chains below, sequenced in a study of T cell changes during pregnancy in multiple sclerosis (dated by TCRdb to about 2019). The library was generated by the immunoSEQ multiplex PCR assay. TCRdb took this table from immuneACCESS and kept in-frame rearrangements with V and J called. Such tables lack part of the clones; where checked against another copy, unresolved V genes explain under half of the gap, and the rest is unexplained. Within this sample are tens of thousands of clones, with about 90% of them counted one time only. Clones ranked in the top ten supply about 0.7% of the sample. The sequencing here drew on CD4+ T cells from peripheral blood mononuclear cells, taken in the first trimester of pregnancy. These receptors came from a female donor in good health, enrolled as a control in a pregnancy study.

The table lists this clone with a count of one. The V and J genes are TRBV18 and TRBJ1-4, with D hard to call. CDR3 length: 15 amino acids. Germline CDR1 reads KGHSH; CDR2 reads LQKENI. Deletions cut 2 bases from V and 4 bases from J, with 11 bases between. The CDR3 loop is CASSPRESFNEKLFF. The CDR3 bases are TGTGCCAGCTCACCAAGAGAGAGCTTTAATGAAAAACTGTTTTTT.

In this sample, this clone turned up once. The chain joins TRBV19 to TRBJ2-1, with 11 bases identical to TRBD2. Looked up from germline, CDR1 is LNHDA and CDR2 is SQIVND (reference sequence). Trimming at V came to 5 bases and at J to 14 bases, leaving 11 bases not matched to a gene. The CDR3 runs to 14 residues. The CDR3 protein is CASSSQTSGDFKFF. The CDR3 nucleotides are TGTGCCAGTAGTTCACAGACTAGCGGGGATTTTAAGTTCTTC.

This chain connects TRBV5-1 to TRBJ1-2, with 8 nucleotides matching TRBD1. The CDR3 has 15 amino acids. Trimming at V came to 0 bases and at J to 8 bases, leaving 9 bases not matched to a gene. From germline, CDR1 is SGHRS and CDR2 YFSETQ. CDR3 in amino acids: CASSLGRGPEYGYTF. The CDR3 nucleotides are TGCGCCAGCAGCTTGGGCAGGGGGCCCGAGTACGGCTACACCTTC.

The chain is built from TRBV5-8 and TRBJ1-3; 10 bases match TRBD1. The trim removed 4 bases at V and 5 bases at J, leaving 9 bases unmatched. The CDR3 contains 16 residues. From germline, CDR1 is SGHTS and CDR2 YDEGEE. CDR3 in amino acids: CASSAWGTGERNTIYF. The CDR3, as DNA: TGTGCCAGCAGCGCCTGGGGGACAGGGGAGAGAAACACCATATATTTT.

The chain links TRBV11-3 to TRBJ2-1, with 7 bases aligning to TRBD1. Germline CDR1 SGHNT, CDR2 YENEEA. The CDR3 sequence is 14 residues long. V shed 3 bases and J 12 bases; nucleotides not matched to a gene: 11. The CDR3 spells CASSFGQDGTGQFF. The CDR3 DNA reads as TGTGCCAGCAGCTTTGGACAGGACGGAACCGGGCAGTTCTTC.

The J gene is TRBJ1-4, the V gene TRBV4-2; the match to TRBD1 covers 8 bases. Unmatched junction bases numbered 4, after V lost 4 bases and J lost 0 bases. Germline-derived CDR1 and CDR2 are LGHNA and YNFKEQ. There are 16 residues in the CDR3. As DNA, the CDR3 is TGTGCCAGCAGCCGGACAGGGCAATCAACTAATGAAAAACTGTTTTTT. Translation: CASSRTGQSTNEKLFF.

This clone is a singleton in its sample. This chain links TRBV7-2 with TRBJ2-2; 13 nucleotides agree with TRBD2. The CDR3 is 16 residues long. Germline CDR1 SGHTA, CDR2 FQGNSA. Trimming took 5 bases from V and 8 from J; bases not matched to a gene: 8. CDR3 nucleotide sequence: TGTGCCAGCAGCCGAACTAGCGGGGGGGCGGTGGGGGAGCTGTTTTTT. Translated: CASSRTSGGAVGELFF.

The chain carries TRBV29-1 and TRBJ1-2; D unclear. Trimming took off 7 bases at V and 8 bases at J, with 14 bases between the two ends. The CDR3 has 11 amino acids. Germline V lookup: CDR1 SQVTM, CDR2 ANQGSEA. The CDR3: CSATASGGYTF. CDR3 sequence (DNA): TGCAGCGCCACGGCCTCAGGAGGCTACACCTTC. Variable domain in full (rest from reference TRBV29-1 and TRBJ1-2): SAVISQKPSRDICQRGTSLTIQCQVDSQVTMMFWYRQQPGQSLTLIATANQGSEATYESGFVIDKFPISRPNLTFSTLTVSNMSPEDSSIYLCSATASGGYTFGSGTRLTVV.

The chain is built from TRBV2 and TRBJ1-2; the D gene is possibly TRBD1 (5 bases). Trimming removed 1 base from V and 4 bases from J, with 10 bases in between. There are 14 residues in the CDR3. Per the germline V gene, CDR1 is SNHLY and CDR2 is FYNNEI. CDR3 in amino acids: CASSEEGVGYGYTF. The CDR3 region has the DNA TGTGCCAGCAGTGAAGAAGGGGTGGGCTATGGCTACACCTTC.

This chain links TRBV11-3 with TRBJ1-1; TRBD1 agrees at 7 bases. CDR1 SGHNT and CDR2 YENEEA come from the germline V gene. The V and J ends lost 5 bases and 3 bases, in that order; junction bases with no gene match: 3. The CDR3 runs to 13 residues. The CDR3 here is CASSATGDTEAFF. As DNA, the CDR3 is TGTGCCAGCAGCGCCACAGGGGACACTGAAGCTTTCTTT.

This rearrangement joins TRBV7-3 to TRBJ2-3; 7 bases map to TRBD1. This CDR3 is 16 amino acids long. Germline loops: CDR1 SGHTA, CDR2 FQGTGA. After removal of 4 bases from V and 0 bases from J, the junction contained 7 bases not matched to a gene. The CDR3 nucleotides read TGTGCCAGCAGCTCACGACAGGGCGGCAGCACAGATACGCAGTATTTT. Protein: CASSSRQGGSTDTQYF.

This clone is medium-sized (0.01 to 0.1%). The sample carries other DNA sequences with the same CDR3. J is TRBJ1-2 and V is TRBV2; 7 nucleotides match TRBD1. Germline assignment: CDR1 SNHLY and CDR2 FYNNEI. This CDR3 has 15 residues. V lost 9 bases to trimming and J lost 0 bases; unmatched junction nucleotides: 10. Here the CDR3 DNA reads TGTGCCAGACAGAGAAGGGGGCCAGCTAACTATGGCTACACCTTC. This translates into CARQRRGPANYGYTF.

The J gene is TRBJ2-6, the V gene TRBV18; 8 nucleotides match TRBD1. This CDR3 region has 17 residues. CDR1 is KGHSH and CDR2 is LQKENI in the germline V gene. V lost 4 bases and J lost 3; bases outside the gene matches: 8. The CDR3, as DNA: TGTGCCAGCTCACGGTCAGGGGGCTCCTTTGGGGCCAACGTCCTGACTTTC. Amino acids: CASSRSGGSFGANVLTF.

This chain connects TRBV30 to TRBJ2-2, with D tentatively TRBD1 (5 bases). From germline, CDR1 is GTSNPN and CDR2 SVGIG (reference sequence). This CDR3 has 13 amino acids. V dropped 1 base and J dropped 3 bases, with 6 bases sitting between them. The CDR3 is CAWSGQYTGELFF. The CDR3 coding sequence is TGTGCCTGGAGTGGACAGTACACCGGGGAGCTGTTTTTT. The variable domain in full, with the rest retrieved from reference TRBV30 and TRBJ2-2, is SQTIHQWPATLVQPVGSPLSLECTVEGTSNPNLYWYRQAAGRGLQLLFYSVGIGQISSEVPQNLSASRPQDRQFILSSKKLLLSDSGFYLCAWSGQYTGELFFGEGSRLTVL.

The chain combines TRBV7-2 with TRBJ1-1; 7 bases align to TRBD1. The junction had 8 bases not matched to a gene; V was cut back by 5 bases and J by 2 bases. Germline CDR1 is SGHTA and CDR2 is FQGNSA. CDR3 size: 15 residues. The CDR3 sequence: CASSPPGTVNTEAFF. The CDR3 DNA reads TGTGCCAGCAGCCCCCCCGGGACAGTCAACACTGAAGCTTTCTTT.